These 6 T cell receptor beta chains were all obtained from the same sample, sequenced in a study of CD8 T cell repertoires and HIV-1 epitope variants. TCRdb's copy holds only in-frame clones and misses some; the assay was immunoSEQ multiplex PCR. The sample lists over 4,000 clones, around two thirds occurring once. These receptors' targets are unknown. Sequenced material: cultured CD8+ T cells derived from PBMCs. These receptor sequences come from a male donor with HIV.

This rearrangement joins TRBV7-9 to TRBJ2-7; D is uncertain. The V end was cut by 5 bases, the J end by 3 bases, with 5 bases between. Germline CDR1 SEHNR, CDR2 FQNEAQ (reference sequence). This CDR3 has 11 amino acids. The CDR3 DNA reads TGTGCCAGCAGCCCGTACTACGAGCAGTACTTC. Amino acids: CASSPYYEQYF.

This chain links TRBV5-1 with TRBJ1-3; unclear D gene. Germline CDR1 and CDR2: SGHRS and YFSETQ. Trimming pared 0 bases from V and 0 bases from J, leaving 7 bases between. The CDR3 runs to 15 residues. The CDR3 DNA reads TGCGCCAGCAGCTTGGCCCAGAGCTCTGGAAACACCATATATTTT. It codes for CASSLAQSSGNTIYF.

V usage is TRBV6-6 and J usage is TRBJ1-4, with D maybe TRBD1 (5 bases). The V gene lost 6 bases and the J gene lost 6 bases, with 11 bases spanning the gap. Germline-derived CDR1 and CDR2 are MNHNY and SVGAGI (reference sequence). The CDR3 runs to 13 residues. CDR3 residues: CASRGDEDEKLFF. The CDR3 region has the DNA TGTGCCAGCAGGGGGGACGAGGATGAAAAACTGTTTTTT.

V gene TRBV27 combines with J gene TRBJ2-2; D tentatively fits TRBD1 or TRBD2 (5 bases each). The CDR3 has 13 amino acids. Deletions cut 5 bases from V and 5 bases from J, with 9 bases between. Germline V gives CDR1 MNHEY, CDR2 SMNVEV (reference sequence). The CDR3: CASSMGRTGELFF. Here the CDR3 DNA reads TGTGCCAGCAGTATGGGACGAACCGGGGAGCTGTTTTTT.

CDR3 nucleotides: TGTGCCAGTAGTATTGAGTTTATGAGTTCACCCCTCCACTTT. It encodes CASSIEFMSSPLHF. V and J are TRBV19 and TRBJ1-6; D gene ambiguous. The V end was cut by 3 bases, the J end by 9 bases, with 12 bases between. Germline assignment: CDR1 LNHDA and CDR2 SQIVND (reference sequence). This CDR3 is built from 14 residues.

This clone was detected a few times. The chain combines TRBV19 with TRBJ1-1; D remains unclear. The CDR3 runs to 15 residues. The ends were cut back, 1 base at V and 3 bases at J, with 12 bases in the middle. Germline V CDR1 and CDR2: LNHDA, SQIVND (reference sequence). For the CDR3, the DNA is TGTGCCAGTAGTATAGGTCTACGGGGATACACTGAAGCTTTCTTT. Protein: CASSIGLRGYTEAFF.